The 5 T cell receptor beta chains below were found in one sample sequenced in a study of persistence of HIV-infected CD4 T cells. The stimulus was lysate of CMV-infected fibroblasts, roughly 10 ug/mL. Memory cells lacking CD40L and CD69 with high CD45RO were sorted. The libraries were made with immunoSEQ version 4 in survey mode. The protocol was immunoSEQ multiplex PCR, while the TCRdb copy is restricted to in-frame clones and leaves out a portion. The sample yields 25,000 to 30,000 clones, around 80% seen once. Antigens of these TCRs are unknown. The material sequenced was CD4+ T cells sorted from PBMCs after roughly 18-hour stimulation, taken from a patient who received antiretroviral therapy. These receptors were collected from an adult woman with HIV who was CMV-seropositive.

The V gene is TRBV2, the J gene TRBJ1-1, with 8 bases identical to TRBD1. The CDR3 consists of 16 residues. Germline-derived CDR1 and CDR2 are SNHLY and FYNNEI. V was clipped by 0 bases and J by 5 bases; unmatched bases: 8. The chain's CDR3 is CASSEALGRGRTEAFF. In DNA, the CDR3 is TGTGCCAGCAGTGAAGCGCTTGGCAGGGGGCGAACTGAAGCTTTCTTT.

The rearrangement links TRBV7-9 to TRBJ1-1; the D is unclear. CDR1 is SEHNR and CDR2 is FQNEAQ in the germline V gene (reference sequence). The CDR3 covers 19 residues. V lost 2 bases, J lost 0 bases, and 22 bases lay in between. The CDR3 DNA reads as TGTGCCAGCAGCTTATATTATTTTCCGGCAGTAACCCTGAACACTGAAGCTTTCTTT. This gives the protein CASSLYYFPAVTLNTEAFF.

This chain connects TRBV6-5 to TRBJ1-3; the D gene is possibly TRBD1 (5 bases). Trimming cost V 6 bases and J 4 bases, with 7 bases left between them. The CDR3 is 12 residues long. Germline lookup yields CDR1 MNHEY and CDR2 SVGAGI. The DNA for the CDR3 is TGTGCCAGCAGCCAGGGAGGAAACACCATATATTTT. Translating it yields CASSQGGNTIYF.

V usage is TRBV4-2 and J usage is TRBJ2-4; 7 bases fit TRBD1. V shed 4 bases, J shed 7 bases, and the junction held 10 bases outside the gene matches. This CDR3 is built from 15 residues. CDR1 and CDR2 from the germline V gene are LGHNA and YNFKEQ. The CDR3 loop is CASSPRLTGFNIQYF. CDR3 coding DNA: TGTGCCAGCAGCCCCCGATTGACAGGGTTCAACATTCAGTACTTC.

The rearrangement uses TRBV3-1 (or the pseudogene TRBV3-2) and TRBJ1-1, with D unclear. The V and J ends lost 1 base and 1 base respectively, with 7 bases between them. The CDR3 has 14 residues. Germline V CDR1 and CDR2: LGHDT, YNNKEL (reference sequence). The CDR3: CASSQGNRNTEAFF. DNA for the CDR3: TGTGCCAGCAGCCAAGGGAACAGGAACACTGAAGCTTTCTTT.